These 10 T cell receptor beta chains originate from one sample sequenced in a study of blood T cell repertoires in COVID-19. The method was immunoSEQ multiplex PCR; TCRdb's version includes in-frame clones alone and lacks a portion of them. The data hold under 150,000 clones, with around nine tenths observed a single time. The specimen sequenced was peripheral blood. The receptors originated from a human donor in a cohort sampled during active COVID-19.

The chain carries TRBV5-1 and TRBJ2-2, with 7 bases identical to TRBD1. CDR3 length: 15 residues. Germline V gene sequence: CDR1 SGHRS, CDR2 YFSETQ. The V segment lost 6 bases and the J segment 5 bases; nucleotides outside the gene matches: 10. The CDR3, as DNA: TGCGCCAGCACCTTCGGGGCACAGGGGACCGGGGAGCTGTTTTTT. As protein: CASTFGAQGTGELFF.

This chain joins TRBV6-6 and TRBJ2-7, with 7 bases identical to TRBD2. CDR1 MNHNY and CDR2 SVGAGI come from the germline V gene (reference sequence). The CDR3 totals 12 residues. The CDR3 reads CVAGGRGYEQYF. The CDR3 DNA sequence: TGTGTCGCCGGGGGGAGAGGGTACGAGCAGTACTTC.

This clone was seen a handful of times. The gene calls are TRBV5-1 and TRBJ2-7; 10 bases are a match to TRBD2. Per the germline V gene, CDR1 is SGHRS and CDR2 is YFSETQ. V lost 0 bases and J lost 3; bases outside the gene matches: 0. This CDR3 comprises 14 residues. The DNA for the CDR3 is TGCGCCAGCAGCTTGGGGACTAGCGGCTACGAGCAGTACTTC. It encodes CASSLGTSGYEQYF.

The gene calls are TRBV6-2 or TRBV6-3 and TRBJ2-7, with 8 nucleotides matching TRBD2. V trimming: 2 bases; J trimming: 4 bases; junction bases outside the gene matches: 10. The CDR3 is made up of 16 amino acids. The germline gives CDR1 MNHEY, CDR2 SVGEGT. The CDR3: CASSYPPGGAFYEQYF. The CDR3 region has the DNA TGTGCCAGCAGTTACCCCCCGGGGGGGGCCTTTTACGAGCAGTACTTC.

The J gene is TRBJ1-2, the V gene TRBV6-6, with TRBD1 matching 8 bases. J gave up 3 bases and V 6 bases, and 15 bases lay outside the gene matches. CDR1 is MNHNY, CDR2 SVGAGI, per germline (reference sequence). CDR3 size: 17 residues. The CDR3 region is CASSRTGPGGKDYGYTF. In nucleotides, the CDR3 is TGTGCCAGCAGCCGAACGGGCCCAGGGGGCAAGGACTATGGCTACACCTTC.

The rearrangement links TRBV4-1 to TRBJ1-1; TRBD1 matches at 7 bases. V gave up 1 base and J gave up 4 bases; unmatched junction bases: 12. There are 17 residues in the CDR3. Germline lookup yields CDR1 MGHRA and CDR2 YSYEKL. This chain's CDR3 is CASSQGSTGLQITEAFF. DNA for the CDR3: TGCGCCAGCAGCCAAGGCTCGACAGGGCTACAAATCACTGAAGCTTTCTTT.

This clone was counted once. This chain joins TRBV19 and TRBJ2-2; D perhaps matches TRBD1 (6 bases). The V end was cut by 5 bases, the J end by 4 bases, with 11 bases between. Per the germline V gene, CDR1 is LNHDA and CDR2 is SQIVND (reference sequence). The CDR3 totals 14 residues. The CDR3 DNA sequence: TGTGCCAGTAGTGACAGGAGAATCACCGGGGAGCTGTTTTTT. Protein: CASSDRRITGELFF. Complete variable domain (other parts from reference TRBV19 and TRBJ2-2): DGGITQSPKYLFRKEGQNVTLSCEQNLNHDAMYWYRQDPGQGLRLIYYSQIVNDFQKGDIAEGYSVSREKKESFPLTVTSAQKNPTAFYLCASSDRRITGELFFGEGSRLTVL.

The rearrangement uses TRBV19 and TRBJ1-1, with 7 bases fitting TRBD1. The CDR3 extends over 14 amino acids. V shed 3 bases and J 4 bases; nucleotides not matched to a gene: 5. The germline gives CDR1 LNHDA, CDR2 SQIVND (reference sequence). DNA for the CDR3: TGTGCCAGTAGTATGGGGGGACAGATCACTGAAGCTTTCTTT. Protein product: CASSMGGQITEAFF.

The chain joins TRBV9 to TRBJ1-3; 7 nucleotides match TRBD1. The J segment lost 0 bases and the V segment lost 4 bases, leaving 10 bases of the junction unmatched. The CDR3 contains 17 residues. Germline CDR1 and CDR2: SGDLS and YYNGEE. CDR3 loop: CASSQGGRFASGNTIYF. CDR3 coding DNA: TGTGCCAGCAGCCAGGGGGGTAGGTTTGCCTCTGGAAACACCATATATTTT. Using reference TRBV9 and TRBJ1-3 for the parts outside the CDR3, the full variable domain is DSGVTQTPKHLITATGQRVTLRCSPRSGDLSVYWYQQSLDQGLQFLIQYYNGEERAKGNILERFSAQQFPDLHSELNLSSLELGDSALYFCASSQGGRFASGNTIYFGEGSWLTVV.

There are a few counts of this clone. The chain employs TRBV7-9 and TRBJ1-5; maybe TRBD1 (5 bases). The germline CDR1 and CDR2 sequences are SEHNR and FQNEAQ (reference sequence). This CDR3 is 17 amino acids long. V lost 0 bases and J lost 5, with 17 bases in between. CDR3 in amino acids: CASSLAQTARLDQPQHF. The CDR3 DNA sequence: TGTGCCAGCAGCTTAGCTCAGACAGCGAGGCTTGATCAGCCCCAGCATTTT.